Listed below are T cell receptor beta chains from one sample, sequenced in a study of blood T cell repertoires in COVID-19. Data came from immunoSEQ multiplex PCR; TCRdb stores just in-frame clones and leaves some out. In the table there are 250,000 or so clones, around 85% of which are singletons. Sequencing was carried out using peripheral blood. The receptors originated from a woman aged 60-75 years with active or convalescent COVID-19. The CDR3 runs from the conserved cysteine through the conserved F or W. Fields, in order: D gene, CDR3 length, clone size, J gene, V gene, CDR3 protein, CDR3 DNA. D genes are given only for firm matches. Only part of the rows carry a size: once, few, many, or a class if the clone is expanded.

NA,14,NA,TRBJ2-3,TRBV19,CASSPLTGTDTQYF,TGTGCCAGTAGTCCCTTAACTGGCACAGATACGCAGTATTTT
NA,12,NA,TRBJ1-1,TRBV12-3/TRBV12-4,CASRRGGTEAFF,TGTGCCAGCCGCAGGGGCGGGACTGAAGCTTTCTTT
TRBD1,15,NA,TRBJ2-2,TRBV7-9,CASSLGQGRTGELFF,TGTGCCAGCAGCTTGGGACAGGGGCGGACCGGGGAGCTGTTTTTT
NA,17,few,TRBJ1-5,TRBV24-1,CATSDRGGAGGNQPQHF,TGTGCCACCAGTGACCGCGGGGGGGCCGGAGGCAATCAGCCCCAGCATTTT
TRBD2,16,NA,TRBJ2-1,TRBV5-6,CASSLVTSGGGTEQFF,TGTGCCAGCAGCTTGGTTACTAGCGGGGGTGGTACGGAGCAGTTCTTC
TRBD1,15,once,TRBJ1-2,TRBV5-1,CASSLGQGFGNGYTF,TGCGCCAGCAGCTTGGGACAGGGGTTCGGGAATGGCTACACCTTC
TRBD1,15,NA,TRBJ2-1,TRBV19,CASSITGVGHNEQFF,TGTGCCAGTAGTATCACAGGGGTAGGACACAATGAGCAGTTCTTC
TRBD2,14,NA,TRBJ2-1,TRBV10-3,CAIRASGNDNEQFF,TGTGCCATCAGGGCTAGCGGGAACGACAATGAGCAGTTCTTC
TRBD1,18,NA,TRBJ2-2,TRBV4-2,CASSSGPGGVLGTGELFF,TGTGCCAGCAGCTCCGGGCCAGGGGGCGTTCTAGGGACCGGGGAGCTGTTTTTT
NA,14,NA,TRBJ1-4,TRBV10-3,CAEGTKRANEKLFF,TGTGCCGAGGGGACAAAAAGGGCTAATGAAAAACTGTTTTTT
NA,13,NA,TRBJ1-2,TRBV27,CASSLNREGGYTF,TGTGCCAGCAGTCTGAACAGGGAGGGTGGCTACACCTTC
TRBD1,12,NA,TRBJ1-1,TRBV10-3,CAISYGQGEAFF,TGTGCCATCAGTTACGGACAGGGCGAAGCTTTCTTT
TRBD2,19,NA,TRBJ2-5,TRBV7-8,CASSPRASGGAGWQETQYF,TGTGCCAGCAGCCCACGAGCTAGCGGGGGGGCAGGGTGGCAAGAGACCCAGTACTTC
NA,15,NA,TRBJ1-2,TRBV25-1,CASSGGSTGVYGYTF,TGTGCCAGCAGTGGGGGCTCGACAGGAGTATATGGCTACACCTTC
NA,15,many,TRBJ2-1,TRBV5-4,CASSLAGAAYNEQFF,TGTGCCAGCAGCTTGGCGGGAGCGGCCTACAATGAGCAGTTCTTC
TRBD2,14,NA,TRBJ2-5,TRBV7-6,CASSSRGGEETQYF,TGTGCCAGCAGCTCCCGGGGGGGAGAGGAGACCCAGTACTTC
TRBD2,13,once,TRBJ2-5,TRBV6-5,CASSREREETQYF,TGTGCCAGCAGTCGTGAGCGGGAGGAGACCCAGTACTTC
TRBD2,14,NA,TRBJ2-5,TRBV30,CAWSPTSRQETQYF,TGTGCCTGGAGTCCGACTAGCAGACAAGAGACCCAGTACTTC
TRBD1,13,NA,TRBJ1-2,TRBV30,CAWSNRGIYGYTF,TGTGCCTGGAGTAACAGGGGAATCTATGGCTACACCTTC
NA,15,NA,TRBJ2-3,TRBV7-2,CASSSRPSRADTQYF,TGTGCCAGCAGCTCCCGGCCCAGCAGGGCAGATACGCAGTATTTT
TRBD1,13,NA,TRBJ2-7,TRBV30,CAWSGTGIYEQYF,TGTGCCTGGTCCGGGACAGGGATCTACGAGCAGTACTTC
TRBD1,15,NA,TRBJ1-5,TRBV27,CASSWTGIGNQPQHF,TGTGCCAGCAGTTGGACAGGTATCGGCAATCAGCCCCAGCATTTT
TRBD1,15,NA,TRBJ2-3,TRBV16,CASSQQTGDADTQYF,TGTGCCAGCAGCCAACAAACAGGGGATGCAGATACGCAGTATTTT
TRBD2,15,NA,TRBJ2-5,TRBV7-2,CAARRAGGGHETQYF,TGTGCCGCGAGAAGGGCCGGGGGGGGACATGAGACCCAGTACTTC
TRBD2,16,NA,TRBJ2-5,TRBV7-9,CASSSGLAGHQETQYF,TGTGCCAGCAGCTCGGGACTAGCGGGGCACCAAGAGACCCAGTACTTC
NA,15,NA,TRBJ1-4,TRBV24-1,CATSDGQPTNEKLFF,TGTGCCACCAGTGATGGACAGCCAACTAATGAAAAACTGTTTTTT
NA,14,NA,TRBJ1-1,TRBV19,CASSTGGGPAEAFF,TGTGCCAGTAGTACGGGAGGGGGGCCGGCTGAAGCTTTCTTT
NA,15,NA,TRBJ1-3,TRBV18,CASSPGVGPGNTIYF,TGTGCCAGCTCACCGGGCGTGGGGCCCGGAAACACCATATATTTT
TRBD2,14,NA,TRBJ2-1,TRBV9,CASSWGLAPNEQFF,TGTGCCAGCAGCTGGGGACTAGCGCCCAATGAGCAGTTCTTC
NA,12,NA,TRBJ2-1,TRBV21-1,CASKLPDNEQFF,TGTGCCAGCAAACTACCCGACAATGAGCAGTTCTTC
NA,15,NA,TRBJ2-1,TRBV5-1,CASTPDRREVNEQFF,TGCGCCAGCACCCCGGACAGGAGGGAGGTCAATGAGCAGTTCTTC
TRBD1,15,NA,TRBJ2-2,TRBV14,CASSPHRGETGELFF,TGTGCCAGCAGCCCCCACAGGGGGGAGACCGGGGAGCTGTTTTTT
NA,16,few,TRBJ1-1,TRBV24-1,CATRGGRGNPNTEAFF,TGTGCCACCAGGGGGGGACGGGGCAACCCGAACACTGAAGCTTTCTTT
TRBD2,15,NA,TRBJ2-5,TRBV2,CASSPRLAGGETQYF,TGTGCCAGCAGCCCTCGACTAGCGGGGGGCGAGACCCAGTACTTC
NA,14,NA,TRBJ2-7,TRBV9,CASSPRTASYEQYF,TGTGCCAGCAGCCCTCGGACAGCTTCCTACGAGCAGTACTTC
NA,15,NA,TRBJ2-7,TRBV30,CAWSPGQGSSYEQYF,TGTGCCTGGAGTCCTGGCCAGGGGAGCTCCTACGAGCAGTACTTC
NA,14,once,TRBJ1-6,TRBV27,CASSSREGNSPLHF,TGTGCCAGCAGTTCCAGGGAGGGGAATTCACCCCTCCACTTT
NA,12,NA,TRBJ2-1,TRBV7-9,CASSSSPGEQFF,TGTGCCAGCAGCTCCTCGCCGGGTGAGCAGTTCTTC
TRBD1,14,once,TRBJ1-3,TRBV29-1,CSVVEGALGNTIYF,TGCAGCGTTGTTGAGGGGGCTCTTGGAAACACCATATATTTT
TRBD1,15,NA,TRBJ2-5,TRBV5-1,CASSLGDRVTETQYF,TGCGCCAGCAGCTTAGGGGACAGGGTAACAGAGACCCAGTACTTC
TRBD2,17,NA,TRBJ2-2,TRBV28,CASSLIISGGFHGELFF,TGTGCCAGCAGTTTAATTATTAGCGGGGGATTTCACGGGGAGCTGTTTTTT
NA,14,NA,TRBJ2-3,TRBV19,CASSSGYSTDTQYF,TGTGCCAGTAGTAGCGGGTATAGCACAGATACGCAGTATTTT
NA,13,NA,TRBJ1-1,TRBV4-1,CASSQGERTEAFF,TGCGCCAGCAGCCAAGGGGAGAGGACTGAAGCTTTCTTT
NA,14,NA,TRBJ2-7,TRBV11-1,CASSLAPSDYEQYF,TGTGCCAGCAGCTTAGCGCCCAGCGACTACGAGCAGTACTTC
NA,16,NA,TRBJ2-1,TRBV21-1,CASSKGLAGFYNEQFF,TGTGCCAGCAGCAAAGGACTAGCGGGCTTTTACAATGAGCAGTTCTTC
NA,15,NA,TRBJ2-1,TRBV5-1,CASSLAGQGIDEQFF,TGCGCCAGCAGCTTGGCTGGGCAGGGGATCGATGAGCAGTTCTTC
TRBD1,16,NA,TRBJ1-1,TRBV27,CASSLWTGAGNTEAFF,TGTGCCAGCAGTTTGTGGACAGGTGCGGGGAACACTGAAGCTTTCTTT
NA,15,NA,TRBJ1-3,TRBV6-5,CASSYIGGAGNTIYF,TGTGCCAGCAGTTACATTGGGGGCGCCGGAAACACCATATATTTT
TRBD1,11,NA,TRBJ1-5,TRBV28,CASSGTVAKHF,TGTGCCAGCAGCGGGACAGTTGCAAAGCATTTT
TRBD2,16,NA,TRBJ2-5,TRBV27,CASSLSLASGRGTQYF,TGTGCCAGCAGTTTATCACTAGCTAGCGGGAGAGGGACCCAGTACTTC
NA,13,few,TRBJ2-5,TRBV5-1,CASSRGSQETQYF,TGCGCCAGCAGCCGGGGGTCCCAAGAGACCCAGTACTTC
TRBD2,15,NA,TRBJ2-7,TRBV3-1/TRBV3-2,CASSQGTAGGPEQYF,TGTGCCAGCAGCCAAGGTACAGCGGGAGGGCCTGAGCAGTACTTC
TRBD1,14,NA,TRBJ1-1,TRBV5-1,CASSPEQGVAEAFF,TGCGCCAGCAGCCCGGAACAGGGGGTCGCTGAAGCTTTCTTT
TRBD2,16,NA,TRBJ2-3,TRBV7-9,CASSTITAGGSWTQYF,TGTGCCAGCAGTACTATTACGGCGGGAGGGTCGTGGACGCAGTATTTT